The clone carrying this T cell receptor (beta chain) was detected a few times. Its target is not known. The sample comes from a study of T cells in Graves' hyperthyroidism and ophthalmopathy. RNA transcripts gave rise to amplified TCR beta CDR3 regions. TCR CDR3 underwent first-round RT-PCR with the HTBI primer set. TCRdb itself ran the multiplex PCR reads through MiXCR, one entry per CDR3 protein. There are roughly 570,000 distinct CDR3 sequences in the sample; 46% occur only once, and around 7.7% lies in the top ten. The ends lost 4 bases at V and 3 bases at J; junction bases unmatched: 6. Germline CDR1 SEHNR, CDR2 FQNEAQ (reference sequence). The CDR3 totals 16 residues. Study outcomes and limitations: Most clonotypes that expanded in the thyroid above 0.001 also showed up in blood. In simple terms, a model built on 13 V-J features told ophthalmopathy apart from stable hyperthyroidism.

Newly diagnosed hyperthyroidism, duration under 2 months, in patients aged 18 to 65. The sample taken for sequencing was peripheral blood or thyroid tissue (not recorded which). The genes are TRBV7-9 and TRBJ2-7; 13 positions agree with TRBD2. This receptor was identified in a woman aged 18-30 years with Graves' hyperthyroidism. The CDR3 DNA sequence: TGTGCCAGCAGCTCTGGACTAGCGGGGGTAGTCTACGAGCAGTACTTC. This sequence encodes CASSSGLAGVVYEQYF.